The 8 T cell receptor beta chains reported below all come from one sample, sequenced in a study of T cell responses to AZD1222 COVID-19 vaccine. Some clones are missing from TCRdb's copy, which holds only in-frame ones; the method was immunoSEQ multiplex PCR. The table records 90,000 to 150,000 clones, approximately 90% of them present only once. The material sequenced was peripheral blood, taken on day 0 of AZD1222 vaccination. The origin of the receptors is an adult in good health.

The J gene is TRBJ1-2, the V gene TRBV5-6, with D possibly matching TRBD1 (5 bases). Germline CDR1 and CDR2: SGHDT and YYEEEE. The V and J ends lost 4 bases and 8 bases respectively, with 12 bases between them. This CDR3 comprises 12 residues. The CDR3 here is CASSHRWGGYTF. The CDR3 DNA sequence: TGTGCCAGCAGCCACCGCTGGGGGGGCTACACCTTC. Complete variable domain (other parts from reference TRBV5-6 and TRBJ1-2): DAGVTQSPTHLIKTRGQQVTLRCSPKSGHDTVSWYQQALGQGPQFIFQYYEEEERQRGNFPDRFSGHQFPNYSSELNVNALLLGDSALYLCASSHRWGGYTFGSGTRLTVV.

The V call is TRBV4-1, the J call TRBJ1-2; D ambiguous. V was cut by 5 bases and J by 7 bases, with 17 bases left in between. The germline V gene has CDR1 MGHRA and CDR2 YSYEKL. The CDR3 runs to 14 residues. The CDR3 is CASSSRGKGSGYTF. For the CDR3, the DNA is TGCGCCAGCAGCTCCCGCGGTAAGGGTAGTGGCTACACCTTC.

J is TRBJ2-4 and V is TRBV5-1, with 13 bases identical to TRBD2. The CDR3 has 20 amino acids. J lost 0 bases, V lost 4 bases, and 13 bases had no gene match. The germline CDR1 and CDR2 sequences are SGHRS and YFSETQ. The CDR3 nucleotides read TGCGCCAGCAGCGAACTCGGGACTAGCGGGGAGCTACTAGCCAAAAACATTCAGTACTTC. The encoded protein is CASSELGTSGELLAKNIQYF.

The chain uses TRBV10-3 and TRBJ2-7; D tentatively fits TRBD1 or TRBD2 (6 bases each). Germline V CDR1 and CDR2: ENHRY, SYGVKD. CDR3 length: 15 residues. The V and J ends lost 2 bases and 5 bases respectively, with 16 bases between them. DNA of the CDR3: TGTGCCATCAGTGAGAGACAGGCCGGCGGGAACGAGCAGTACTTC. Its translation is CAISERQAGGNEQYF.

The chain employs TRBV7-3 and TRBJ1-6; possibly TRBD1 for D (6 bases). Deletions cut 5 bases from V and 4 bases from J, with 12 bases between. The length of the CDR3 is 15 residues. Germline assignment: CDR1 SGHTA and CDR2 FQGTGA. CDR3 sequence reads: CASSPPTGYNSPLHF. CDR3 DNA: TGTGCCAGCAGCCCGCCGACAGGATATAATTCACCCCTCCACTTT. Based on the CDR3 plus reference TRBV7-3 and TRBJ1-6, the full variable domain is GAGVSQTPSNKVTEKGKYVELRCDPISGHTALYWYRQSLGQGPEFLIYFQGTGAADDSGLPNDRFFAVRPEGSVSTLKIQRTERGDSAVYLCASSPPTGYNSPLHFGNGTRLTVT.

V usage is TRBV12-3 or TRBV12-4 and J usage is TRBJ1-5; D is undetermined. The CDR3 has 12 residues. The V end lost 6 bases, the J end lost 2 bases, and 5 bases lay between the germline ends. The CDR3 DNA sequence: TGTGCCAGCAGCCTCCGCAATCAGCCCCAGCATTTT. Its translation is CASSLRNQPQHF.

The gene calls are TRBV5-1 and TRBJ2-1, with 12 nucleotides matching TRBD1. The CDR3 has 17 residues. Germline trimming cut 2 bases from V and 7 bases from J; bases unmatched to any gene: 10. From germline, CDR1 is SGHRS and CDR2 YFSETQ. The DNA for the CDR3 is TGCGCCAGCAGCTTAACATCGGGACAGGGGGCCTTAAATGAGCAGTTCTTC. This translates into CASSLTSGQGALNEQFF.

The chain is built from TRBV29-1 and TRBJ2-3, with D possibly TRBD1 on 6 matching bases. This CDR3 has 14 amino acids. The V end lost 4 bases, the J end lost 0 bases, and 11 bases lay between the germline ends. Germline V gene data show CDR1 as SQVTM and CDR2 as ANQGSEA. The CDR3 loop is CSVGSGASTDTQYF. In nucleotides, the CDR3 is TGCAGCGTTGGTTCAGGGGCGAGCACAGATACGCAGTATTTT.